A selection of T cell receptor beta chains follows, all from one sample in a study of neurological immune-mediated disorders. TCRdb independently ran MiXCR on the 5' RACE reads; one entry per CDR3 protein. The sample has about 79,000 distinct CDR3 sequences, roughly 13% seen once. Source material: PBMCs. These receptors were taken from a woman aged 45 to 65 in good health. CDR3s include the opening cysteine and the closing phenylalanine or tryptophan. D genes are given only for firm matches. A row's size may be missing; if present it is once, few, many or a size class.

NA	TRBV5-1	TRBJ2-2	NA	TGCGCCAGCAGCTTGGGTGAAGCGGGCACCATGGAGCTGTTTTTT	CASSLGEAGTMELFF
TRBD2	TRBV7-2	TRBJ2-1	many	TGTGCCAGCAGCTTAGTTATGGGTGGCCTACTAGCGGTTGAGCAGTTCTTC	CASSLVMGGLLAVEQFF
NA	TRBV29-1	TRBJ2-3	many	TGCAGCGCTCTGCAGGCATTTAGCACAGATACGCAGTATTTT	CSALQAFSTDTQYF
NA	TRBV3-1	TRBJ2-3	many	TGTGCCAGCAGCCCCCAGGGGGGGATGGGAAATACGCAGTATTTT	CASSPQGGMGNTQYF
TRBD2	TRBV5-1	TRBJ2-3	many	TGCGCCAGCAGACTAGCGGGAGATCGAGCAGATACGCAGTATTTT	CASRLAGDRADTQYF
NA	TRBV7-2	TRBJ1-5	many	TGTGCCAGCAGCCCCCGGGCCCCCGGGCCCCAGCATTTT	CASSPRAPGPQHF
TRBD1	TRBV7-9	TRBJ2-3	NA	TGTGCCAGCATCTTCCTGTGGGGACAGGTCGAAGAAGGGATGGATACGCAGTATTTT	CASIFLWGQVEEGMDTQYF
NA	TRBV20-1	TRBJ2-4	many	TGCAGTGCTAGAGAACTCGGGTCGGAAAACATTCAGTACTTC	CSARELGSENIQYF
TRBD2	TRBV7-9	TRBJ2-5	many	TGTGCCAGCAGCTCTTATGGGGAAGCGGGGACGGAGACCCAGTACTTC	CASSSYGEAGTETQYF
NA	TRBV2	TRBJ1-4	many	TGTGCCAGCAGTGAAGCAGGGCGTGGGGAAAAACTGTTTTTT	CASSEAGRGEKLFF
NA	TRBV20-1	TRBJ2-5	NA	TGCAGTGCCCAAGGGCCCAAGCGGGAGACCCAGTACTTC	CSAQGPKRETQYF
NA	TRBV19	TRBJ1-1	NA	TGTGCCAGTAGTATACGGCGCAGGGACACTGAAGCTTTCTTT	CASSIRRRDTEAFF
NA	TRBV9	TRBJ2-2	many	TGTGCCAGCAGCGTAGCCGGGAGAAAGGCCGGGGAGCTGTTTTTT	CASSVAGRKAGELFF
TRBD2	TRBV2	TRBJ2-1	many	TGTGCCAGCAGCGGGACTAGCGGGGACAATGAGCAGTTCTTC	CASSGTSGDNEQFF
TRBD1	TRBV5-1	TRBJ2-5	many	TGCGCCAGCAGCGAAGGGACAGGGGGCTCGAAGACCCAGTACTTC	CASSEGTGGSKTQYF
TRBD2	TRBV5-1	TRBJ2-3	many	TGCGCCAGCCAGTCTAGCGGAGTCACCACAGATACGCAGTATTTT	CASQSSGVTTDTQYF
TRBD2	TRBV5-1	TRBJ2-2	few	TGCGCCAGCAGCGAAACCGGGACTAGCGGCGGGGAGCTGTTTTTT	CASSETGTSGGELFF
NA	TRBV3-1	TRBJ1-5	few	TGTGCCAGCAGCCAAGCCCTAGGGACTCAGCCCCAGCATTTT	CASSQALGTQPQHF